These 31 T cell receptor beta chains were sequenced from one sample in a study of beta chain features in type 1 diabetes. The study reverse transcribed the entire isolated RNA, so it sequenced expressed TCRB transcripts. The protocol was immunoSEQ multiplex PCR, while the TCRdb copy is restricted to in-frame clones and leaves out a portion. The repertoire holds around 190,000 clones, with 10% to 15% as singletons. The specimen was central memory CD4+ T cells from blood. The receptors derive from a woman between 18 and 29 years old in good health.

This clone turned up a few times. V is TRBV18 and J is TRBJ2-7; TRBD1 might be the D (5 bases). The germline V gene encodes CDR1 KGHSH and CDR2 LQKENI. The ends were cut back, 2 bases at V and 5 bases at J, with 13 bases in the middle. There are 14 residues in the CDR3. In nucleotides, the CDR3 is TGTGCCAGCTCACCAACGCTAAGCAGGGACGAGCAGTACTTC. The encoded protein is CASSPTLSRDEQYF.

This chain uses TRBV5-1 with TRBJ2-2; perhaps TRBD1 as D (6 bases). CDR3 size: 15 residues. Looked up from germline, CDR1 is SGHRS and CDR2 is YFSETQ. Trimming took 4 bases from V and 2 from J, leaving 12 bases between them. The CDR3 DNA reads as TGCGCCAGCAGCCCGCGGACAGAAAACACCGGGGAGCTGTTTTTT. The encoded protein is CASSPRTENTGELFF.

Many counts were recorded for this clone. This sequence joins TRBV5-1 and TRBJ2-1, with 7 nucleotides matching TRBD2. Germline CDR1 SGHRS, CDR2 YFSETQ. V shed 4 bases, J shed 5 bases, and the junction held 3 bases outside the gene matches. This CDR3 region has 13 residues. CDR3 DNA sequence: TGCGCCAGCAGCGGGAGGGGTGACAATGAGCAGTTCTTC. The encoded protein is CASSGRGDNEQFF. Full variable domain (rest looked up from reference TRBV5-1 and TRBJ2-1): KAGVTQTPRYLIKTRGQQVTLSCSPISGHRSVSWYQQTPGQGLQFLFEYFSETQRNKGNFPGRFSGRQFSNSRSEMNVSTLELGDSALYLCASSGRGDNEQFFGPGTRLTVL.

This clone was observed a few times. The chain is built from TRBV19 and TRBJ2-4; 7 bases are a match to TRBD1. V lost 4 bases, J lost 1 base, and 7 bases stayed unmatched. This CDR3 comprises 16 residues. Germline lookup yields CDR1 LNHDA and CDR2 SQIVND (reference sequence). The CDR3 bases are TGTGCCAGTAGTAAACAGGGGAATTCGGCCAAAAACATTCAGTACTTC. As protein: CASSKQGNSAKNIQYF.

This clone has just a few counts. V and J are TRBV30 and TRBJ1-1; D remains unclear. This CDR3 region has 12 residues. V lost 3 bases and J lost 1, with 6 bases in between. Germline V lookup: CDR1 GTSNPN, CDR2 SVGIG (reference sequence). The CDR3 is CAWSAGNTEAFF. Written as DNA, the CDR3 is TGTGCCTGGAGCGCAGGGAACACTGAAGCTTTCTTT.

The chain couples TRBV20-1 to TRBJ2-7; no reliable D call. This CDR3 region has 11 residues. The V and J ends lost 6 bases and 6 bases respectively, with 12 bases between them. Per the germline V gene, CDR1 is DFQATT and CDR2 is SNEGSKA (reference sequence). The CDR3 DNA reads as TGCAGTGCCCCCTCTAGAACCGAGCAGTACTTC. Protein product: CSAPSRTEQYF.

This clone turned up a few times. Only one base separates this from a far larger clonotype, so it likely reflects a read error. Different DNA sequences within this sample yield the same CDR3. The chain links TRBV7-2 to TRBJ1-2; 8 positions agree with TRBD1. CDR1 is SGHTA and CDR2 is FQGNSA in the germline V gene. This CDR3 spans 14 amino acids. V gave up 5 bases and J gave up 6 bases; unmatched junction bases: 8. The CDR3 sequence: CASSLKDRVHGYTF. CDR3 DNA: TGTGCCAGCAGCCTAAAGGACAGGGTCCATGGCTACACCTTC.

The chain carries TRBV7-2 and TRBJ2-7; 10 bases are shared with TRBD1. Germline values: CDR1 SGHTA, CDR2 FQGNSA. The CDR3 consists of 13 residues. J gave up 4 bases and V 5 bases, and 2 bases lay outside the gene matches. The CDR3 bases are TGTGCCAGCAGCCCGGGACAGGGGTACGAGCAGTACTTC. Protein product: CASSPGQGYEQYF.

This clone was observed a few times. J is TRBJ2-5 and V is TRBV5-6; possible D gene TRBD1, 6 bases. The CDR3 sequence is 14 residues long. Germline values: CDR1 SGHDT, CDR2 YYEEEE. Trimming stripped 3 bases from V and 3 bases from J, with 12 bases between. This CDR3 reads CASSWTANEETQYF. CDR3 DNA sequence: TGTGCCAGCAGCTGGACAGCGAACGAAGAGACCCAGTACTTC.

The sample holds a few counts of this clone. The V gene is TRBV29-1, the J gene TRBJ2-5; 7 positions match TRBD2. J was trimmed by 14 bases and V by 0 bases; bases with no gene match: 6. This CDR3 has 11 amino acids. Germline V gene lookup returns CDR1 SQVTM and CDR2 ANQGSEA. The CDR3 coding sequence is TGCAGCGTTGAAGAGTTCAAGCGGGGTTACTTC. The encoded protein is CSVEEFKRGYF.

The chain couples TRBV10-3 to TRBJ2-7, with a possible D match to TRBD2 (5 bases). The V gene lost 7 bases and the J gene lost 0 bases, with 10 bases spanning the gap. The CDR3 runs 13 residues. CDR1 is ENHRY and CDR2 is SYGVKD in the germline V gene. In DNA form, the CDR3 reads TGTGCCATCAAACCCGCGGGCTCCTACGAGCAGTACTTC. It yields the protein CAIKPAGSYEQYF.

A single count supports this clone. This chain uses TRBV30 with TRBJ2-1, with TRBD2 matching 11 bases. The CDR3 extends over 15 amino acids. CDR1 is GTSNPN, CDR2 SVGIG, per germline (reference sequence). J lost 8 bases, V lost 5 bases, and 11 bases had no gene match. CDR3 loop: CAWGPTSGSLYEQFF. The CDR3 coding sequence is TGTGCCTGGGGCCCCACTAGCGGGAGTTTATATGAGCAGTTCTTC.

The table lists this clone with a few counts. V usage is TRBV7-9 and J usage is TRBJ2-1; maybe TRBD2 (5 bases). The germline V and J ends were trimmed by 2 bases and 9 bases, with 11 bases remaining between them. This CDR3 has 13 amino acids. The germline V gene has CDR1 SEHNR and CDR2 FQNEAQ (reference sequence). The DNA for the CDR3 is TGTGCCAGCAGCTTAACGGGGATCGGTGAGCAGTTCTTC. As protein: CASSLTGIGEQFF.

The rearrangement joins TRBV6-1 to TRBJ2-5; possible D gene TRBD1, 6 bases. Trimming cost V 0 bases and J 4 bases, with 9 bases left between them. In germline, CDR1 is MNHNS, CDR2 SASEGT. The CDR3 extends over 14 amino acids. Written as DNA, the CDR3 is TGTGCCAGCAGTGAAGCAGGGGGAAGAGAGACCCAGTACTTC. It encodes CASSEAGGRETQYF.

This clone has only a few counts. This rearrangement joins TRBV25-1 to TRBJ2-3; 10 nucleotides line up with TRBD1. Trimming took 5 bases from V and 4 from J; bases not matched to a gene: 3. The germline V gene encodes CDR1 MGHDK and CDR2 SYGVNS. The CDR3 runs 14 residues. CDR3 nucleotide sequence: TGTGCCAGCAGTACGGACAGGGGGGCAGATACGCAGTATTTT. It yields the protein CASSTDRGADTQYF.

The chain has TRBV19 and TRBJ2-1; 7 bases line up with TRBD2. V dropped 8 bases and J dropped 3; count of bases not matched to a gene: 1. The CDR3 length is 12 residues. In germline, CDR1 is LNHDA, CDR2 SQIVND (reference sequence). This CDR3 is CASGDYYNEQFF. CDR3 bases: TGTGCCAGTGGGGACTACTACAATGAGCAGTTCTTC.

This clone was picked up a small number of times. This rearrangement joins TRBV7-8 to TRBJ2-7; 10 positions agree with TRBD1. J gave up 2 bases and V 2 bases, and 3 bases lay outside the gene matches. This CDR3 spans 15 amino acids. Germline CDR1 and CDR2: SGHVS and FQNEAQ. CDR3 DNA sequence: TGTGCCAGCAGCTTATCCGGGACAGGGGCCTACGAGCAGTACTTC. This sequence encodes CASSLSGTGAYEQYF.

The rearrangement links TRBV2 to TRBJ2-3, with 9 bases that match TRBD2. The CDR3 covers 15 residues. Germline values: CDR1 SNHLY, CDR2 FYNNEI. V was pared by 2 bases and J by 3 bases, with 3 bases of the junction left unmatched. The CDR3 region has the DNA TGTGCCAGCAGTGAACTTAGCGGGAGAACAGATACGCAGTATTTT. It is translated as CASSELSGRTDTQYF.

This clone showed up just a few times. V gene TRBV7-9 combines with J gene TRBJ2-7; 11 nucleotides agree with TRBD1. The CDR3 runs 14 residues. The V and J ends lost 3 bases and 2 bases, in that order; junction bases with no gene match: 0. Per the germline V gene, CDR1 is SEHNR and CDR2 is FQNEAQ (reference sequence). In DNA form, the CDR3 reads TGTGCCAGCAGCTTGGACAGGGGGCCCTACGAGCAGTACTTC. It specifies CASSLDRGPYEQYF.

This clone was detected a few times. The chain has TRBV4-2 and TRBJ2-2, with 11 bases matching TRBD2. The CDR3 runs to 16 residues. V lost 1 base and J lost 5; bases outside the gene matches: 3. Per germline, CDR1 LGHNA and CDR2 YNFKEQ. The CDR3 here is CASSQGRLAGTGELFF. CDR3 nucleotides: TGTGCCAGCAGCCAAGGCCGACTAGCGGGAACCGGGGAGCTGTTTTTT.

This clone was seen only a few times. The V gene is TRBV5-1, the J gene TRBJ2-5, with 11 bases identical to TRBD1. Germline V gives CDR1 SGHRS, CDR2 YFSETQ. Germline trimming cut 1 base from V and 5 bases from J; bases unmatched to any gene: 10. This CDR3 spans 17 amino acids. The CDR3 nucleotides are TGCGCCAGCAGCTTGTCGCAAAGGACAGGGGGCGCGGAGACCCAGTACTTC. Protein: CASSLSQRTGGAETQYF.

This clone was recorded a few times. The chain is built from TRBV25-1 and TRBJ1-2, with TRBD1 identical over 11 bases. Germline CDR1 MGHDK, CDR2 SYGVNS. Trimming at V came to 3 bases and at J to 7 bases, leaving 10 bases not matched to a gene. The CDR3 sequence is 16 residues long. The CDR3 sequence is CASSEGQGVSGFGYTF. The CDR3 DNA reads TGTGCCAGCAGTGAGGGACAGGGGGTTTCGGGTTTTGGCTACACCTTC.

The chain joins TRBV7-2 to TRBJ2-7; 7 bases are shared with TRBD2. This CDR3 is built from 14 residues. Germline CDR1 SGHTA, CDR2 FQGNSA. The V segment lost 2 bases and the J segment 2 bases; nucleotides outside the gene matches: 3. CDR3 amino acids: CASSLQRGPYEQYF. DNA of the CDR3: TGTGCCAGCAGCTTACAGCGGGGCCCCTACGAGCAGTACTTC.

This clone was counted only a few times. The chain links TRBV5-1 to TRBJ2-7, with TRBD2 matching 8 bases. CDR1 is SGHRS and CDR2 is YFSETQ in the germline V gene. The V and J ends lost 0 bases and 1 base, in that order; junction bases with no gene match: 3. The CDR3 is 15 amino acids. The CDR3 DNA reads TGCGCCAGCAGCTTGGGTAGCGGGAATTCCTACGAGCAGTACTTC. Amino acids: CASSLGSGNSYEQYF.

This chain uses TRBV6-6 with TRBJ2-7, with 7 nucleotides matching TRBD2. The CDR3 sequence is 14 residues long. Per germline, CDR1 MNHNY and CDR2 SVGAGI (reference sequence). With V trimmed by 0 bases and J by 5 bases, 4 bases remained unmatched. CDR3 in amino acids: CASSYSGLENEQYF. In nucleotides, the CDR3 is TGTGCCAGCAGTTACTCAGGACTAGAGAACGAGCAGTACTTC.

This clone was detected a few times. The V call is TRBV7-9, the J call TRBJ1-2, with a tentative D call TRBD1 (6 bases). Trimming stripped 5 bases from V and 0 bases from J, with 13 bases between. The CDR3 runs 15 residues. Germline-derived CDR1 and CDR2 are SEHNR and FQNEAQ (reference sequence). The CDR3: CASSPGQNPNYGYTF. The CDR3 DNA reads as TGTGCCAGCAGCCCAGGACAGAACCCTAACTATGGCTACACCTTC.

The chain recombines TRBV2 with TRBJ2-5, with TRBD1 matching 8 bases. This CDR3 spans 16 amino acids. The germline gives CDR1 SNHLY, CDR2 FYNNEI. V lost 6 bases and J lost 4; bases outside the gene matches: 13. DNA for the CDR3: TGTGCCAGCAGCCAACAGGGGGGTGGGAAGGGAGAGACCCAGTACTTC. Its translation is CASSQQGGGKGETQYF. Looking up the rest from reference TRBV2 and TRBJ2-5 gives the full variable domain: EPEVTQTPSHQVTQMGQEVILRCVPISNHLYFYWYRQILGQKVEFLVSFYNNEISEKSEIFDDQFSVERPDGSNFTLKIRSTKLEDSAMYFCASSQQGGGKGETQYFGPGTRLLVL.

The chain couples TRBV10-3 to TRBJ2-3; 10 bases are shared with TRBD2. V lost 2 bases to trimming and J lost 3 bases; unmatched junction nucleotides: 8. CDR1 and CDR2 from the germline V gene are ENHRY and SYGVKD. The CDR3 length is 17 residues. DNA for the CDR3: TGTGCCATCAGTGAGAGGGCTAGCGGGAGAGGGACAGATACGCAGTATTTT. Translated: CAISERASGRGTDTQYF.

This clone was seen a few times. The V call is TRBV27, the J call TRBJ2-3, with 8 positions matching TRBD2. V shed 7 bases, J shed 3 bases, and the junction held 12 bases outside the gene matches. CDR1 MNHEY and CDR2 SMNVEV come from the germline V gene (reference sequence). The CDR3 is 16 amino acids. This CDR3 is CASNSRVAGSTDTQYF. The CDR3 DNA sequence: TGTGCCAGCAATTCCCGGGTAGCGGGAAGTACAGATACGCAGTATTTT.

The chain carries TRBV5-4 and TRBJ1-2; D is unresolved. The length of the CDR3 is 11 residues. The germline V gene has CDR1 SGHNT and CDR2 YYREEE (reference sequence). Trimming took off 2 bases at V and 7 bases at J, with 6 bases between the two ends. The CDR3: CASSFHGGYTF. The CDR3 DNA reads as TGTGCCAGCAGCTTCCACGGTGGCTACACCTTC.

CDR3 amino acids: CASSPTGLAGGRGEQYF. The CDR3 DNA sequence: TGTGCCAGCAGCCCTACGGGACTAGCGGGAGGCCGGGGCGAGCAGTACTTC. The chain combines TRBV7-2 with TRBJ2-7; TRBD2 matches at 15 bases. Losses at the gene ends were 5 bases for V and 6 bases for J; bases not matched to a gene: 11. The length of the CDR3 is 17 residues. Germline loops: CDR1 SGHTA, CDR2 FQGNSA.